What follows is one T cell receptor beta chain and its context. The time point denotes: cycle 4 day 1 (C4D1), after more than five weeks of nivolumab. Relapse was seen in all patients after autologous stem cell transplantation, and brentuximab vedotin exposure was variable. These data are taken from a study of PD-1 blockade in classical Hodgkin lymphoma. Measured with immunoSEQ multiplex PCR; TCRdb has only the in-frame clones, and not every one. This sample has roughly 100,000 clones, with around 80% found just once. This CDR3 contains 15 residues. Germline CDR1 reads SEHNR; CDR2 reads FQNEAQ (reference sequence). The trim removed 1 base at V and 3 bases at J, leaving 3 bases unmatched.

This chain connects TRBV7-9 to TRBJ2-3; 8 bases match TRBD1. The material sequenced was peripheral blood mononuclear cells (PBMCs), taken before the fourth cycle of nivolumab. The receptor was isolated from a human donor with classical Hodgkin lymphoma. The CDR3 reads CASSLGYRGTDTQYF. The CDR3 bases are TGTGCCAGCAGCTTAGGATACAGGGGGACAGATACGCAGTATTTT. The full variable domain, with the rest looked up from reference TRBV7-9 and TRBJ2-3, is DTGVSQNPRHKITKRGQNVTFRCDPISEHNRLYWYRQTLGQGPEFLTYFQNEAQLEKSRLLSDRFSAERPKGSFSTLEIQRTEQGDSAMYLCASSLGYRGTDTQYFGPGTRLTVL.